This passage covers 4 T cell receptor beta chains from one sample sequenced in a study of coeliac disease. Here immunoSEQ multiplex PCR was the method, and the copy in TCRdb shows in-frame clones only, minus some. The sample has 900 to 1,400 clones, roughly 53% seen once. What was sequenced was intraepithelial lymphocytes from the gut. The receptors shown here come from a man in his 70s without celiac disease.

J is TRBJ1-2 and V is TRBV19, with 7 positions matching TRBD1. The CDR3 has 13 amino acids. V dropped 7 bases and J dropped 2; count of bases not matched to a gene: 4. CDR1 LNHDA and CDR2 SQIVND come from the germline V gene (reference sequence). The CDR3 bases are TGTGCCAGTACCCGACAGGGAAACTATGGCTACACCTTC. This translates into CASTRQGNYGYTF.

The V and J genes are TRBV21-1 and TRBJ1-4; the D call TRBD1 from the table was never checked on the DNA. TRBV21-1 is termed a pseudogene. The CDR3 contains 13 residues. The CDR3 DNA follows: TGTGCCAGCAGGAGGACAGGGGCCGAAAAACTGTTTTTT. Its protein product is CASRRTGAEKLFF.

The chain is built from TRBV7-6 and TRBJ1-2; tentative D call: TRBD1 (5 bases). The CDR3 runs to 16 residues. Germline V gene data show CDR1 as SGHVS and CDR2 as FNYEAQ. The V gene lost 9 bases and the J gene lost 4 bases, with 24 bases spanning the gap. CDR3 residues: CARAGLQSRKTYGYTF. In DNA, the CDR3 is TGTGCCAGAGCGGGACTGCAATCTCGAAAGACCTATGGCTACACCTTC.

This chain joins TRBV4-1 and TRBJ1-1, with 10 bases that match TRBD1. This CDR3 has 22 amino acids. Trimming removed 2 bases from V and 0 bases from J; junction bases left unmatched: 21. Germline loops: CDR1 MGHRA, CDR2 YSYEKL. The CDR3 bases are TGCGCCAGCAGCCAACCAAGACCCCGCCGGAGACAGGGGGCGGAGGTGAACACTGAAGCTTTCTTT. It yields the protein CASSQPRPRRRQGAEVNTEAFF.